Below, 22 T cell receptor beta chains from the same sample are listed, as sequenced in a study of cytomegalovirus exposure and HLA in healthy donors. PCR involved 60 Vbeta and 13 Jbeta primers. Some clones are missing from TCRdb's copy, which holds only in-frame ones; the method was immunoSEQ multiplex PCR. Among 160,000 or so clones listed, roughly 89% were seen once. The specimen was PBMCs. These receptors were collected from a woman aged 30 to 39 in good health and CMV-seronegative.

This chain connects TRBV7-3 to TRBJ2-3; 7 bases match TRBD2. CDR1 and CDR2 from the germline V gene are SGHTA and FQGTGA. The CDR3 is made up of 15 amino acids. V lost 3 bases and J lost 3; bases outside the gene matches: 6. For the CDR3, the DNA is TGTGCCAGCAGCTTCGGCGGGAGTCGAACAGATACGCAGTATTTT. This sequence encodes CASSFGGSRTDTQYF.

This clone occurred once. In nucleotides, the CDR3 is TGTGCCAGCAGTTGGACAGGCTCGACCTCTGGAAACACCATATATTTT. As protein: CASSWTGSTSGNTIYF. The chain links TRBV25-1 to TRBJ1-3, with 7 bases that match TRBD1. Germline V CDR1 and CDR2: MGHDK, SYGVNS. This CDR3 comprises 16 residues. The junction had 7 bases not matched to a gene; V was cut back by 5 bases and J by 0 bases.

The chain recombines TRBV4-1 with TRBJ2-7, with 9 bases fitting TRBD2. The V gene end was trimmed by 4 bases and the J gene end by 0 bases; junction bases not matched to a gene: 10. Per germline, CDR1 MGHRA and CDR2 YSYEKL. The CDR3 is 17 amino acids. CDR3 residues: CASSPSPASGVSYEQYF. CDR3 nucleotide sequence: TGCGCCAGCAGCCCAAGTCCGGCTAGCGGGGTCTCCTACGAGCAGTACTTC.

The DNA of the CDR3 is TGTGCCAGCTCCCCATACAGGGAGACTGAAGCTTTCTTT. This encodes CASSPYRETEAFF. The V and J genes are TRBV18 and TRBJ1-1, with D perhaps matching TRBD1 (6 bases). The CDR3 has 13 residues. Germline values: CDR1 KGHSH, CDR2 LQKENI. V was pared by 6 bases and J by 5 bases, with 13 bases between.

The gene calls are TRBV4-3 and TRBJ2-6; 10 bases are shared with TRBD1. The CDR3 totals 22 residues. Trimming removed 1 base from V and 1 base from J; junction bases left unmatched: 16. Looked up from germline, CDR1 is LGHNA and CDR2 is YSLEER. CDR3: CASSQGPGTGVLGGSGANVLTF. The CDR3, as DNA: TGCGCCAGCAGCCAAGGACCCGGGACAGGGGTGTTAGGGGGTTCTGGGGCCAACGTCCTGACTTTC.

Of note for this clone: A read error may account for a junction end that differs from germline. This chain uses TRBV7-2 with TRBJ1-1, with D possibly TRBD1 on 6 matching bases. Germline CDR1 is SGHTA and CDR2 is FQGNSA. The CDR3 contains 15 residues. This CDR3 is CASTLQGIMNTEAFF. Here the CDR3 DNA reads TGTGCCAGCACCTTACAGGGAATAATGAACACTGAAGCTTTCTTT.

This chain links TRBV7-9 with TRBJ1-5; weak D call: TRBD1 (5 bases). Per germline, CDR1 SEHNR and CDR2 FQNEAQ (reference sequence). The CDR3 is 14 amino acids. Trimming cost V 5 bases and J 3 bases, with 11 bases left between them. Written as DNA, the CDR3 is TGTGCCAGCAGCCCGCAAGGGGCCAATCAGCCCCAGCATTTT. This encodes CASSPQGANQPQHF.

The chain recombines TRBV4-1 with TRBJ2-3; the D gene is possibly TRBD1 (5 bases). This CDR3 comprises 16 residues. Trimming stripped 0 bases from V and 0 bases from J, with 10 bases between. CDR1 is MGHRA and CDR2 is YSYEKL in the germline V gene. The CDR3: CASSQDPGRSTDTQYF. CDR3 sequence (DNA): TGCGCCAGCAGCCAAGATCCAGGGCGCAGCACAGATACGCAGTATTTT.

The chain joins TRBV5-1 to TRBJ2-7, with a weak D call TRBD1 (6 bases). The CDR3 is 13 amino acids. Germline V gene lookup returns CDR1 SGHRS and CDR2 YFSETQ. V shed 7 bases and J shed 1 base, with 12 bases lying between them. The CDR3 DNA sequence: TGCGCCAGCCACGACAGGCCTTCCTACGAGCAGTACTTC. This sequence encodes CASHDRPSYEQYF.

The V gene is TRBV30, the J gene TRBJ2-1; 13 bases match TRBD2. Germline-derived CDR1 and CDR2 are GTSNPN and SVGIG (reference sequence). V shed 5 bases and J 7 bases; nucleotides not matched to a gene: 5. The CDR3 spans 14 residues. The CDR3: CAWGTSGRGNEQFF. The CDR3 coding sequence is TGTGCCTGGGGCACTAGCGGGAGGGGGAATGAGCAGTTCTTC.

This chain links TRBV9 with TRBJ2-7; 9 positions agree with TRBD2. The CDR3 totals 16 residues. V dropped 4 bases and J dropped 2; count of bases not matched to a gene: 10. Germline V gives CDR1 SGDLS, CDR2 YYNGEE. CDR3 nucleotide sequence: TGTGCCAGCAGCCCCCACTTAGCGGGGGCGACCTACGAGCAGTACTTC. This encodes CASSPHLAGATYEQYF.

The chain is built from TRBV11-3 and TRBJ2-1; 10 bases agree with TRBD1. Germline V gene lookup returns CDR1 SGHNT and CDR2 YENEEA. V lost 5 bases, J lost 6 bases, and 10 bases stayed unmatched. This CDR3 is 16 amino acids long. The CDR3 nucleotides are TGTGCCAGCAGCACAGTTGGGGACAGGGGTATCAATGAGCAGTTCTTC. Amino acids: CASSTVGDRGINEQFF.

The CDR3 loop reads CASSPGQEKKLFF. The CDR3 coding sequence is TGTGCCAGCAGCCCCGGACAGGAGAAAAAACTGTTTTTT. The genes are TRBV7-9 and TRBJ1-4; 7 nucleotides agree with TRBD1. CDR3 size: 13 residues. Germline-derived CDR1 and CDR2 are SEHNR and FQNEAQ (reference sequence). After removal of 5 bases from V and 9 bases from J, the junction contained 6 bases not matched to a gene.

The chain is built from TRBV18 and TRBJ1-5, with TRBD1 matching 8 bases. Per germline, CDR1 KGHSH and CDR2 LQKENI. V gave up 4 bases and J gave up 4 bases; unmatched junction bases: 9. This CDR3 comprises 16 residues. Written as DNA, the CDR3 is TGTGCCAGCTCACTGGCCGGGACAGGAGTAAATCAGCCCCAGCATTTT. Residues: CASSLAGTGVNQPQHF.

J is TRBJ1-5 and V is TRBV2, with TRBD1 matching 12 bases. Germline V gene lookup returns CDR1 SNHLY and CDR2 FYNNEI. CDR3 length equals 15 residues. V dropped 5 bases and J dropped 6; count of bases not matched to a gene: 5. The CDR3 region has the DNA TGTGCCAGCAGTACGGGACAGGGGGCCGGTCAGCCCCAGCATTTT. Protein product: CASSTGQGAGQPQHF.

The chain couples TRBV7-9 to TRBJ1-2, with D tentatively TRBD1 (5 bases). The V end was cut by 3 bases, the J end by 2 bases, with 13 bases between. CDR3 length: 15 amino acids. Germline CDR1 SEHNR, CDR2 FQNEAQ (reference sequence). The CDR3 sequence: CASSFWTSTNYGYTF. DNA for the CDR3: TGTGCCAGCAGCTTTTGGACAAGTACAAACTATGGCTACACCTTC.

This chain uses TRBV2 with TRBJ1-3, with a weak D call TRBD1 (6 bases). Trimming pared 6 bases from V and 0 bases from J, leaving 12 bases between. CDR1 is SNHLY, CDR2 FYNNEI, per germline. The length of the CDR3 is 15 residues. The DNA for the CDR3 is TGTGCCAGCAGCGCCGGGACAACCTCTGGAAACACCATATATTTT. Its translation is CASSAGTTSGNTIYF.

The CDR3 coding sequence is TGCAGCGTTGAAAGGAGTAACTATGGCTACACCTTC. Encoded protein: CSVERSNYGYTF. This chain connects TRBV29-1 to TRBJ1-2, with no clear D. The V end lost 2 bases, the J end lost 1 base, and 5 bases lay between the germline ends. This CDR3 has 12 residues. Germline CDR1 SQVTM, CDR2 ANQGSEA.

This clone was recorded a few times. The chain joins TRBV6-6 to TRBJ1-1, with TRBD1 as a possible D gene (5 bases). With 6 bases removed from V and 6 bases from J, the gap between germline ends came to 11 bases. CDR3 size: 12 residues. CDR1 is MNHNY and CDR2 is SVGAGI in the germline V gene (reference sequence). The CDR3 coding sequence is TGTGCCAGCAGCCGTAGGGGCGCTGAAGCTTTCTTT. Its protein product is CASSRRGAEAFF.

The genes are TRBV29-1 and TRBJ2-4; D uncertain. V was pared by 5 bases and J by 6 bases, with 5 bases between. The CDR3 extends over 10 amino acids. The germline gives CDR1 SQVTM, CDR2 ANQGSEA. Here the CDR3 DNA reads TGCAGCGTTCGCGGAAACATTCAGTACTTC. Protein: CSVRGNIQYF.

This rearrangement joins TRBV28 to TRBJ2-1; 10 bases agree with TRBD1. CDR1 and CDR2 from the germline V gene are MDHEN and SYDVKM. V was pared by 1 base and J by 6 bases, with 6 bases of the junction left unmatched. The CDR3 is made up of 16 amino acids. The CDR3 region is CASSLSGTGASNEQFF. Here the CDR3 DNA reads TGTGCCAGCAGTTTATCCGGGACAGGGGCCAGCAATGAGCAGTTCTTC.

This clone was seen only a few times. V and J are TRBV18 and TRBJ1-1; D call uncertain. The length of the CDR3 is 13 residues. Germline V lookup: CDR1 KGHSH, CDR2 LQKENI. V lost 4 bases to trimming and J lost 3 bases, with 9 bases between them. The CDR3 region has the DNA TGTGCCAGCTCACGAGGGCCCGACACTGAAGCTTTCTTT. Translation gives CASSRGPDTEAFF.